One sample yielded the 17 T cell receptor beta chains listed below, sequenced in a study of metastatic and nonmetastatic thyroid tumors. There were no patients who had received any treatment before thyroid surgery. Via MiXCR, TCRdb re-called the PCR reads. Of 12,000 or so clones in the sample, 31% were seen once. Input material: tumor tissue. These TCRs come from a female donor with papillary thyroid cancer or a benign thyroid nodule (not recorded which). Some clones in this sample may be carry-over from other donors' samples.

By frequency in the sample, this clone is medium-sized. The V call is TRBV20-1, the J call TRBJ1-2; 7 bases are shared with TRBD1. The junction had 4 bases not matched to a gene; V was cut back by 0 bases and J by 6 bases. Germline loops: CDR1 DFQATT, CDR2 SNEGSKA (reference sequence). CDR3 length: 13 residues. CDR3 amino acids: CSARDLGGDGYTF. In nucleotides, the CDR3 is TGCAGTGCTAGAGATCTAGGGGGCGATGGCTACACCTTC.

Only a few counts were recorded for this clone. The junction does not match germline at one end; this may be a read error. V and J are TRBV10-2 and TRBJ2-6; perhaps TRBD1 as D (5 bases). The CDR3 is 16 residues long. The germline V gene encodes CDR1 WSHSY and CDR2 SAAADI. DNA of the CDR3: TGCGCCAGCAGTGAGTCCTGGGTGTCTGGGGCCAACGCCCTGACTTTC. It encodes CASSESWVSGANALTF.

In its sample, this clone was seen a few times. The chain links TRBV28 to TRBJ1-4; tentative D call: TRBD1 (5 bases). Germline CDR1 and CDR2: MDHEN and SYDVKM. The CDR3 length is 14 residues. V dropped 4 bases and J dropped 5 bases, with 11 bases sitting between them. CDR3: CASSSDKGNEKLFF. The CDR3 region has the DNA TGTGCCAGCAGTTCGGACAAGGGGAATGAAAAACTGTTTTTT.

This sequence joins TRBV20-1 and TRBJ2-1; TRBD2 matches at 9 bases. After removal of 0 bases from V and 6 bases from J, the junction contained 12 bases not matched to a gene. The CDR3 sequence is 17 residues long. The V gene's germline CDR1 is DFQATT and CDR2 SNEGSKA (reference sequence). CDR3 residues: CSARDRAGGVGFNEQFF. CDR3 sequence (DNA): TGCAGTGCTAGAGATAGAGCGGGAGGAGTAGGGTTCAATGAGCAGTTCTTC.

This chain connects TRBV20-1 to TRBJ1-2; 7 nucleotides line up with TRBD1. The CDR3 has 15 amino acids. Germline values: CDR1 DFQATT, CDR2 SNEGSKA (reference sequence). Unmatched junction bases numbered 4, after V lost 0 bases and J lost 0 bases. The CDR3 protein is CSARDRDSANYGYTF. Written as DNA, the CDR3 is TGCAGTGCTAGAGATAGGGACAGCGCTAACTATGGCTACACCTTC.

This clone is labeled as medium-sized (0.01 to 0.1%). V gene TRBV6-2 or TRBV6-3 combines with J gene TRBJ2-7, with 9 bases matching TRBD1. Germline V CDR1 and CDR2: MNHEY, SVGEGT. V trimming: 10 bases; J trimming: 3 bases; junction bases outside the gene matches: 7. The CDR3 covers 13 residues. The DNA for the CDR3 is TGTGCCACCCAAACAGGGGGCCTCTACGAGCAGTACTTC. Amino acid sequence: CATQTGGLYEQYF.

This clone was seen only a few times. The chain carries TRBV6-5 and TRBJ2-3; tentative D call: TRBD2 (6 bases). Per the germline V gene, CDR1 is MNHEY and CDR2 is SVGAGI. The germline V and J ends were trimmed by 4 bases and 3 bases, with 11 bases remaining between them. The CDR3 length is 14 residues. For the CDR3, the DNA is TGTGCCAGCAGTTTCGCTAGCGATACAGATACGCAGTATTTT. Translated, it gives CASSFASDTDTQYF.

The chain links TRBV27 to TRBJ2-5, with 10 bases that match TRBD1. The CDR3 length is 14 residues. CDR1 and CDR2 (germline): MNHEY, SMNVEV (reference sequence). V trimming: 9 bases; J trimming: 4 bases; junction bases outside the gene matches: 8. CDR3 in DNA: TGTGCCAGAAGTCGGGACAGGGGAGGAGAGACCCAGTACTTC. It yields the protein CARSRDRGGETQYF.

The chain combines TRBV19 with TRBJ1-2; no clear D gene. Between the trimmed V and J ends, which lost 5 bases and 7 bases, there was a span of 17 bases. The CDR3 is 14 amino acids. CDR1 and CDR2 from the germline V gene are LNHDA and SQIVND (reference sequence). The CDR3 sequence: CASSPLMMASGYTF. The CDR3 DNA follows: TGTGCCAGTAGTCCCTTGATGATGGCCAGTGGCTACACCTTC.

The chain joins TRBV6-1 to TRBJ1-2, with D possibly TRBD1 on 6 matching bases. The CDR3 has 15 residues. The germline CDR1 and CDR2 sequences are MNHNS and SASEGT. Deletions cut 3 bases from V and 4 bases from J, with 15 bases between. The CDR3 protein is CASSDWGGAVYGYTF. The CDR3 DNA sequence: TGTGCCAGCAGTGATTGGGGGGGCGCTGTCTATGGCTACACCTTC.

In this sample, this clone turned up many times. The junction differs from germline at one of its ends, possibly a read error. This chain joins TRBV7-7 and TRBJ2-1, with 7 nucleotides matching TRBD2. CDR3 size: 14 residues. Germline loops: CDR1 SSHAT, CDR2 FNYEAQ (reference sequence). The CDR3 region has the DNA TGTGCTAGCAGCTTGGGAGGGACCTACAATGAGCAGTTCTTC. Protein sequence: CASSLGGTYNEQFF.

This clone was counted at least ten times. The rearrangement uses TRBV28 and TRBJ2-5, with TRBD2 matching over 7 bases. CDR1 and CDR2 (germline): MDHEN, SYDVKM. V trimming: 5 bases; J trimming: 5 bases; junction bases outside the gene matches: 8. There are 14 residues in the CDR3. The CDR3 DNA sequence: TGTGCCAGCAGTCATGATGGGGGAGGGGAGACCCAGTACTTC. This encodes CASSHDGGGETQYF. Drawing the rest from reference TRBV28 and TRBJ2-5, the complete variable domain is DVKVTQSSRYLVKRTGEKVFLECVQDMDHENMFWYRQDPGLGLRLIYFSYDVKMKEKGDIPEGYSVSREKKERFSLILESASTNQTSMYLCASSHDGGGETQYFGPGTRLLVL.

The J gene is TRBJ2-1, the V gene TRBV18; the D gene is possibly TRBD1 (7 bases). Trimming took 0 bases from V and 5 from J, leaving 11 bases between them. The CDR3 loop spans 15 amino acids. Germline loops: CDR1 KGHSH, CDR2 LQKENI. The CDR3 sequence is CASSPPSRGDNEQFF. The CDR3, as DNA: TGTGCCAGCTCACCACCGTCCAGGGGGGACAATGAGCAGTTCTTC.

The gene calls are TRBV9 and TRBJ2-2; 7 bases align to TRBD2. CDR3 length: 15 residues. With V trimmed by 2 bases and J by 4 bases, 5 bases remained unmatched. In germline, CDR1 is SGDLS, CDR2 YYNGEE. Here the CDR3 reads CASSVDGRTTGELFF. In DNA form, the CDR3 reads TGTGCCAGCAGCGTGGACGGGAGGACCACCGGGGAGCTGTTTTTT.

Of note for this clone: This CDR3 is also generated by other DNA sequences in the sample. This chain links TRBV3-1 with TRBJ2-2; 9 nucleotides match TRBD2. The CDR3 covers 16 residues. Germline loops: CDR1 LGHDT, CDR2 YNNKEL (reference sequence). V shed 3 bases, J shed 3 bases, and the junction held 5 bases outside the gene matches. The CDR3 sequence: CASSQKREVDTGELFF. DNA of the CDR3: TGTGCCAGCAGCCAGAAGCGGGAGGTGGACACCGGGGAGCTGTTTTTT.

This clone turned up a few times. The chain combines TRBV20-1 with TRBJ2-1, with D perhaps matching TRBD1 (7 bases). The CDR3 is 14 residues long. CDR1 is DFQATT and CDR2 is SNEGSKA in the germline V gene (reference sequence). The ends were cut back, 5 bases at V and 7 bases at J, with 18 bases in the middle. CDR3 nucleotides: TGCAGTGCTTCCCAGGGGGGCGAGGGGAATGAGCAGTTCTTC. Translation: CSASQGGEGNEQFF.

The V gene is TRBV4-3, the J gene TRBJ2-7, with 7 bases lining up with TRBD2. Germline lookup yields CDR1 LGHNA and CDR2 YSLEER. V lost 4 bases, J lost 5 bases, and 8 bases stayed unmatched. This CDR3 is built from 14 residues. The CDR3 DNA reads as TGCGCCAGCAGCCTAACTAGCGACAGAAACGAGCAGTACTTC. Its translation is CASSLTSDRNEQYF.